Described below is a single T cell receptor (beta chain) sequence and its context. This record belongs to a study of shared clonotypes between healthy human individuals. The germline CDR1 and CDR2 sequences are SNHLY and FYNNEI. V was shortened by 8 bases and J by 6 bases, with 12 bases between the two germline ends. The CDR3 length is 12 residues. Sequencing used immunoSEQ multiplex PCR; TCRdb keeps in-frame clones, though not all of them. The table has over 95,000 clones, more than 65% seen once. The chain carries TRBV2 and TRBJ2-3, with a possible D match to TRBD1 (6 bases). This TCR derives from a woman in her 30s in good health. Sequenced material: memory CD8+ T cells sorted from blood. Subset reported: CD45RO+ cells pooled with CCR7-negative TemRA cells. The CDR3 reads CASCRGIDTQYF. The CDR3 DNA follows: TGTGCCAGCTGCAGGGGAATCGATACGCAGTATTTT.